This TCR beta chain derives from a study of sequential checkpoint blockade in melanoma. Study information: Randomization was 1:1 between first-line nivolumab→ipilimumab and ipilimumab→nivolumab. After both sequences, patients received maintenance nivolumab.

Treatment here: randomized to nivolumab then ipilimumab (arm A) or the reverse (arm B). None of the patients previously received DNA-damaging chemotherapy. From thawed PBMCs, live CD3+CD8+ cells negative for CD19 and CD56 were sorted. Data came from immunoSEQ multiplex PCR; TCRdb stores just in-frame clones and leaves some out. The sample consists of some 11,000 clones, nearly 70% of them appearing once. This CDR3 has 16 residues. Losses at the gene ends were 0 bases for V and 2 bases for J; bases not matched to a gene: 8. CDR1 is SGHDT and CDR2 is YYEEEE in the germline V gene. The chain carries TRBV5-6 and TRBJ2-7, with 7 bases matching TRBD1. The TCR was taken from a human donor with melanoma. Material: CD8+ T cells sorted from blood (inferred from file names), obtained from a patient given nivolumab and ipilimumab in sequence. In nucleotides, the CDR3 is TGTGCCAGCAGCTTGGTACCGGGACAGAGTACCTACGAGCAGTACTTC. Translation gives CASSLVPGQSTYEQYF.